What follows describes a single T cell receptor beta chain. The assay was immunoSEQ multiplex PCR, and TCRdb's table has in-frame clones only and misses some. The sample contains about 40,000 clones, around 90% of which appear only once. Trimming at V came to 4 bases and at J to 5 bases, leaving 8 bases not matched to a gene. The CDR3 sequence is 17 residues long. Germline V gene sequence: CDR1 MDHEN, CDR2 SYDVKM. The data were obtained in a study of blood T cell repertoires in COVID-19. Study-wide context: PBMCs, B-cell-depleted T cells, or T cells provided the cDNA or gDNA that made up the material.

Sequencing input: peripheral blood. The V call is TRBV28, the J call TRBJ2-2, with 12 positions matching TRBD2. This TCR was sampled from a man aged 45 to 65 with active COVID-19. CDR3 protein: CASSYPTSGRYTGELFF. In DNA form, the CDR3 reads TGTGCCAGCAGTTACCCGACTAGCGGGAGATATACCGGGGAGCTGTTTTTT.